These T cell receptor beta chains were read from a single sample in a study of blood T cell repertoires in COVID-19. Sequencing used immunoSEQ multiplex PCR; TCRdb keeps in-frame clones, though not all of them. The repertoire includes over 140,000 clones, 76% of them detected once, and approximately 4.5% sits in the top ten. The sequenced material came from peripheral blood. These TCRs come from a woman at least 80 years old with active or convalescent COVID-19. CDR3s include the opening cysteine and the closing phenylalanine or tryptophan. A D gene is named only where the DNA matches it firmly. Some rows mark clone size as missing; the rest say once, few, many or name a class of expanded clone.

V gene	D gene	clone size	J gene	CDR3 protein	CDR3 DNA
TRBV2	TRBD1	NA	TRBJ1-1	CASSSQGTEAFF	TGTGCCAGCAGTTCACAGGGGACTGAAGCTTTCTTT
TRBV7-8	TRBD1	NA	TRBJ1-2	CASSLASGQGYGYTF	TGTGCCAGCAGCTTAGCCTCGGGACAGGGCTATGGCTACACCTTC
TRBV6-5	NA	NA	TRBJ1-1	CASIDTTTEAFF	TGTGCCAGCATAGACACCACCACTGAAGCTTTCTTT
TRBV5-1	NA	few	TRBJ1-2	CASSLGTGNYGYTF	TGCGCCAGCAGCTTGGGTACGGGGAACTATGGCTACACCTTC
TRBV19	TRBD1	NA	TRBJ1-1	CASSQRGQMNTEAFF	TGTGCCAGTAGTCAACGGGGACAGATGAACACTGAAGCTTTCTTT
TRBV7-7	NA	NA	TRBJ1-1	CASSLAQNTEAFF	TGTGCTAGCAGCTTAGCACAGAACACTGAAGCTTTCTTT
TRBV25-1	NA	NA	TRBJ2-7	CASSDLTATSYEQYF	TGTGCCAGCAGTGATCTGACAGCCACCTCCTACGAGCAGTACTTC
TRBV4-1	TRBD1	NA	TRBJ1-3	CASSPVRTGTFEVAGNTIYF	TGCGCCAGCAGCCCGGTCAGGACAGGGACTTTTGAAGTTGCTGGAAACACCATATATTTT
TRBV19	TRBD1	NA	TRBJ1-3	CASSRNRQGPSSGNTIYF	TGTGCCAGTAGTAGGAACAGACAGGGCCCCAGCTCTGGAAACACCATATATTTT
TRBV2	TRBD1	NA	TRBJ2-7	CATKTPGTGTYEQYF	TGTGCCACCAAAACCCCCGGGACAGGAACCTACGAGCAGTACTTC
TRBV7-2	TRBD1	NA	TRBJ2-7	CASSFTGAYEQYF	TGTGCCAGCAGCTTTACAGGGGCCTACGAGCAGTACTTC
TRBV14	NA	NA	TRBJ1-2	CASSQARASGYTF	TGTGCCAGCAGCCAAGCCAGGGCAAGTGGCTACACCTTC
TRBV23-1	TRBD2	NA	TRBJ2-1	CASSPPGGGKGSYNEQFF	TGCGCCAGCAGTCCCCCCGGGGGAGGGAAAGGCTCCTACAATGAGCAGTTCTTC
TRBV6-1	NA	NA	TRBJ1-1	CASSERDRMNTEAFF	TGTGCCAGCAGTGAACGCGACAGGATGAACACTGAAGCTTTCTTT
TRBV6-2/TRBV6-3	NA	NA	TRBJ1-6	CASSYSGQGLSSPLHF	TGTGCCAGCAGTTACTCGGGGCAGGGGCTGAGTTCACCCCTCCACTTT
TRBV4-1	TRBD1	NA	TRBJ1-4	CASSRGGSDNEKLFF	TGCGCCAGCAGCCGAGGGGGCAGCGACAATGAAAAACTGTTTTTT
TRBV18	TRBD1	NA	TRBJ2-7	CASSSGGRSYEQYF	TGTGCCAGCTCATCAGGGGGTCGGTCCTACGAGCAGTACTTC
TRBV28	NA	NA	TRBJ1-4	CASSETRRVEKLFF	TGTGCCAGCAGTGAGACAAGGCGCGTGGAAAAACTGTTTTTT
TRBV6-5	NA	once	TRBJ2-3	CASSWGGAYKTDTQYF	TGTGCCAGCAGTTGGGGGGGGGCCTACAAAACAGATACGCAGTATTTT
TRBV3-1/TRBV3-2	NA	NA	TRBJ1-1	CAAATNTEAFF	TGTGCCGCCGCTACCAACACTGAAGCTTTCTTT
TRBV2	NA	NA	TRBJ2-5	CASSEDRRGQQTQYF	TGTGCCAGCAGTGAAGATCGGCGGGGCCAGCAGACCCAGTACTTC
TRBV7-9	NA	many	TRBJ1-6	CASSSRTGSSYNSPLHF	TGTGCCAGCAGCTCTAGAACCGGGAGCTCCTATAATTCACCCCTCCACTTT
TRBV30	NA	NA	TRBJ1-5	CAWSSWGSRNQPQHF	TGTGCCTGGAGTTCGTGGGGCTCGCGAAATCAGCCCCAGCATTTT
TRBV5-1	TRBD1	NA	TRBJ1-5	CASSLTGTNQPQHF	TGCGCCAGCAGCCTGACAGGGACAAATCAGCCCCAGCATTTT
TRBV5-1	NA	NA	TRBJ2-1	CASSFSGDGYNEQFF	TGCGCCAGCAGCTTTTCAGGGGACGGTTACAATGAGCAGTTCTTC
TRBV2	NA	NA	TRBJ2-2	CATAGTISVGELFF	TGTGCCACCGCGGGCACCATTAGCGTCGGGGAGCTGTTTTTT
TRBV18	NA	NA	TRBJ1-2	CASSPIQTGHYGYTF	TGTGCCAGCTCACCCATCCAGACAGGCCACTATGGCTACACCTTC
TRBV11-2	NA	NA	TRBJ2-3	CASSFTSGTDTQYF	TGTGCCAGCAGCTTTACTAGTGGCACAGATACGCAGTATTTT
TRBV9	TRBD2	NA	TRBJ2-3	CASSPHFAGGSTDTQYF	TGTGCCAGCAGCCCCCATTTTGCGGGGGGCAGCACAGATACGCAGTATTTT
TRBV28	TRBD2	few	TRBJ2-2	CASNRVAGGSELFF	TGTGCCAGCAACAGAGTAGCGGGGGGCTCGGAGCTGTTTTTT
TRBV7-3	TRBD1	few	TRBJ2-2	CASGPKGTGDTGELFF	TGTGCCAGCGGCCCGAAGGGGACAGGGGACACCGGGGAGCTGTTTTTT